The 22 T cell receptor beta chains given below trace back to one sample, sequenced in a study of cytomegalovirus exposure and HLA in healthy donors. PCR primers comprised 60 Vbeta and 13 Jbeta primers. Produced via immunoSEQ multiplex PCR; TCRdb's table is partial and in-frame only. The sample has a few hundred thousand clones, around 90% seen once. The source material was PBMCs. These receptors were collected from a girl aged 2-10 years in good health and CMV-seronegative.

This chain links TRBV23-1 with TRBJ1-1; 7 bases agree with TRBD1. TRBV23-1 is given ORF status, its function remaining uncertain. The CDR3 totals 13 residues. J was trimmed by 6 bases and V by 2 bases; bases with no gene match: 3. CDR3 bases: TGCGCCAGCAGTCAAGAGGGGACAGCTGAAGCTTTCTTT. This gives the protein CASSQEGTAEAFF.

V and J are TRBV5-8 and TRBJ1-1, with 7 bases lining up with TRBD1. V shed 4 bases, J shed 5 bases, and the junction held 11 bases outside the gene matches. This CDR3 comprises 15 residues. Looked up from germline, CDR1 is SGHTS and CDR2 is YDEGEE. The CDR3 protein is CASSGRQGRGTEAFF. The CDR3 nucleotides are TGTGCCAGCAGCGGGCGACAGGGCAGAGGAACTGAAGCTTTCTTT.

This clone came up a few times. The CDR3 DNA reads as TGTGCCAGCAGCCAACCTACAGGGGTGGTTGAAAAACTGTTTTTT. Its translation is CASSQPTGVVEKLFF. The chain is built from TRBV7-6 and TRBJ1-4, with 7 bases aligning to TRBD1. There are 15 residues in the CDR3. With 5 bases clipped from V and 7 bases from J, the junction kept 10 bases outside the gene matches. Germline CDR1 reads SGHVS; CDR2 reads FNYEAQ.

The chain is built from TRBV6-1 and TRBJ2-7, with 10 nucleotides matching TRBD2. The CDR3 is 15 amino acids. Germline-derived CDR1 and CDR2 are MNHNS and SASEGT. The junction had 3 bases not matched to a gene; V was cut back by 4 bases and J by 0 bases. The CDR3 loop is CASSALAGGSYEQYF. CDR3 bases: TGTGCCAGCAGTGCCTTAGCGGGGGGCTCCTACGAGCAGTACTTC.

The genes are TRBV4-2 and TRBJ1-2; D ambiguous. Germline CDR1 reads LGHNA; CDR2 reads YNFKEQ. This CDR3 region has 14 residues. V lost 1 base, J lost 6 bases, and 12 bases lay in between. CDR3 in DNA: TGTGCCAGCAGCCAAGGCCCGCAGGCGAATGGCTACACCTTC. Its protein product is CASSQGPQANGYTF.

The V and J genes are TRBV5-1 and TRBJ2-3; the D is unclear. There are 14 residues in the CDR3. Germline V lookup: CDR1 SGHRS, CDR2 YFSETQ. V was cut by 3 bases and J by 3 bases, with 11 bases left in between. The CDR3 loop reads CASSYLGSTDTQYF. DNA of the CDR3: TGCGCCAGCAGCTACTTGGGCAGTACAGATACGCAGTATTTT.

The chain recombines TRBV6-4 with TRBJ2-1; 10 positions agree with TRBD2. The V gene end was trimmed by 2 bases and the J gene end by 6 bases; junction bases not matched to a gene: 4. Germline V gene data show CDR1 as MRHNA and CDR2 as SNTAGT. The CDR3 length is 15 residues. In nucleotides, the CDR3 is TGTGCCAGCAGTGACGGCCCTAGCGGGGGCAATGAGCAGTTCTTC. As protein: CASSDGPSGGNEQFF.

The CDR3: CAWSRAEGFETQYF. The CDR3, as DNA: TGTGCCTGGAGTAGAGCGGAGGGCTTTGAGACCCAGTACTTC. The chain is built from TRBV30 and TRBJ2-5, with D perhaps TRBD2 (6 bases). The CDR3 extends over 14 amino acids. The V end was cut by 2 bases, the J end by 5 bases, with 15 bases between. The germline gives CDR1 GTSNPN, CDR2 SVGIG (reference sequence).

This chain connects TRBV27 to TRBJ1-2; weak D call: TRBD1 (5 bases). V was trimmed by 3 bases and J by 7 bases, leaving 12 bases between them. The CDR3 runs 13 residues. Germline loops: CDR1 MNHEY, CDR2 SMNVEV (reference sequence). CDR3 DNA sequence: TGTGCCAGCAGTTTGTGGGGGGGTTCTGGCTACACCTTC. This gives the protein CASSLWGGSGYTF.

Notes on this clone: One end of the junction fails to match germline, which may point to a read error. The rearrangement joins TRBV7-7 to TRBJ2-1, with D tentatively TRBD2 (6 bases). CDR1 SSHAT and CDR2 FNYEAQ come from the germline V gene (reference sequence). CDR3 length equals 14 residues. In DNA form, the CDR3 reads TGTGCTAGCAGCTTCGGGGGTAATTACAATGAGCAGTTCTTC. It translates to CASSFGGNYNEQFF.

This chain joins TRBV19 and TRBJ1-2; tentative D call: TRBD1 (5 bases). Deletions cut 11 bases from V and 8 bases from J, with 33 bases between. Germline CDR1 reads LNHDA; CDR2 reads SQIVND (reference sequence). The CDR3 covers 17 residues. In DNA, the CDR3 is TGTGCCTGCCACGGGGACTATGGCTACACCCGCACACGAGGCTACACCTTC. Residues: CACHGDYGYTRTRGYTF.

A few counts support this clone. The chain uses TRBV5-1 and TRBJ2-1, with 15 bases identical to TRBD2. Losses at the gene ends were 4 bases for V and 2 bases for J; bases not matched to a gene: 10. CDR1 and CDR2 (germline): SGHRS, YFSETQ. The CDR3 has 19 residues. The CDR3 sequence: CASSLGLAGGPGAYNEQFF. In nucleotides, the CDR3 is TGCGCCAGCAGCCTCGGACTAGCGGGAGGGCCAGGAGCCTACAATGAGCAGTTCTTC.

The CDR3 reads CASRPGQGIIDEQYF. DNA for the CDR3: TGTGCCAGCAGGCCGGGACAAGGAATCATCGACGAGCAGTACTTC. This chain connects TRBV27 to TRBJ2-7, with a weak D call TRBD1 (6 bases). V lost 6 bases and J lost 5, with 20 bases in between. Germline-derived CDR1 and CDR2 are MNHEY and SMNVEV (reference sequence). The CDR3 totals 15 residues.

Only a few counts were recorded for this clone. The chain employs TRBV7-9 and TRBJ2-2, with a weak D call TRBD2 (5 bases). V dropped 1 base and J dropped 3 bases, with 9 bases sitting between them. Germline loops: CDR1 SEHNR, CDR2 FQNEAQ (reference sequence). The CDR3 contains 15 residues. The CDR3 here is CASSLVEGDTGELFF. Written as DNA, the CDR3 is TGTGCCAGCAGCTTAGTCGAGGGAGACACCGGGGAGCTGTTTTTT.

This clone has a handful of counts. The chain links TRBV21-1 to TRBJ2-3; the tabulated D call, TRBD2, remains unverified against the DNA. TRBV21-1 is tagged as a pseudogene. This CDR3 region has 14 residues. Here the CDR3 reads CATKERSRADTQYF. CDR3 nucleotides: TGTGCCACCAAGGAGCGGAGCCGGGCAGATACGCAGTATTTT.

V gene TRBV7-6 combines with J gene TRBJ2-1; 7 bases agree with TRBD1. The junction had 6 bases not matched to a gene; V was cut back by 5 bases and J by 8 bases. CDR3 length: 13 amino acids. The germline gives CDR1 SGHVS, CDR2 FNYEAQ. CDR3 nucleotide sequence: TGTGCCAGCAGCCCCTACAGGGGATATGAGCAGTTCTTC. This translates into CASSPYRGYEQFF.

V usage is TRBV29-1 and J usage is TRBJ2-3, with unresolved D. This CDR3 contains 13 residues. With 3 bases removed from V and 4 bases from J, the gap between germline ends came to 11 bases. Germline loops: CDR1 SQVTM, CDR2 ANQGSEA. The CDR3 spells CSVEVGSPDTQYF. DNA of the CDR3: TGCAGCGTTGAGGTCGGTTCGCCAGATACGCAGTATTTT.

Points on this clone: One junction end does not reproduce the germline sequence, and a read error may be involved. The chain carries TRBV7-9 and TRBJ1-2, with a tentative D call TRBD1 (5 bases). The CDR3 totals 15 residues. Germline CDR1 reads SEHNR; CDR2 reads FQNEAQ (reference sequence). CDR3: CSSSLTHQGDYGYTF. CDR3 in DNA: TGTTCCAGCAGCTTAACTCATCAGGGTGACTATGGCTACACCTTC. The entire variable domain, with the rest obtained from reference TRBV7-9 and TRBJ1-2, is as follows: DTGVSQNPRHKITKRGQNVTFRCDPISEHNRLYWYRQTLGQGPEFLTYFQNEAQLEKSRLLSDRFSAERPKGSFSTLEIQRTEQGDSAMYLCSSSLTHQGDYGYTFGSGTRLTVV.

The chain carries TRBV29-1 and TRBJ1-1; D is undetermined. Germline CDR1 reads SQVTM; CDR2 reads ANQGSEA. CDR3 length: 10 amino acids. V was pared by 5 bases and J by 8 bases, with 9 bases between. CDR3 protein: CSVKAGEAFF. CDR3 sequence (DNA): TGCAGCGTTAAAGCCGGGGAAGCTTTCTTT.

The chain is built from TRBV28 and TRBJ2-3, with D perhaps matching TRBD2 (6 bases). The CDR3 has 15 residues. CDR1 and CDR2 from the germline V gene are MDHEN and SYDVKM. The V end lost 4 bases, the J end lost 3 bases, and 14 bases lay between the germline ends. The CDR3 nucleotides are TGTGCCAGCAGTTCGCTTACTAGCAGGACAGATACGCAGTATTTT. Translated, it gives CASSSLTSRTDTQYF.

The chain recombines TRBV2 with TRBJ1-5; D uncertain. Germline V gene sequence: CDR1 SNHLY, CDR2 FYNNEI. Trimming took 1 base from V and 1 from J, leaving 11 bases between them. CDR3 length: 16 residues. The chain's CDR3 is CASSEGVLLSNQPQHF. The CDR3 DNA reads TGTGCCAGCAGTGAAGGCGTCCTCTTAAGCAATCAGCCCCAGCATTTT.

The CDR3 region is CASSPSAPDEQFF. CDR3 DNA: TGTGCCAGCTCACCGAGCGCCCCGGATGAGCAGTTCTTC. The V and J genes are TRBV18 and TRBJ2-1; unclear D gene. The germline V gene has CDR1 KGHSH and CDR2 LQKENI. Trimming left V 3 bases short and J 8 bases short, with 11 bases between. There are 13 residues in the CDR3.